This TCR beta chain was identified in a study of beta chain features in type 1 diabetes. Study results and caveats: High TCR expression in some cells could lead to their over-representation in cDNA sequencing.

Worth noting for this clone: Its antigen is not known. The sample holds other DNA sequences that translate to the same CDR3.

This CDR3 comprises 14 residues. From germline, CDR1 is ENHRY and CDR2 SYGVKD. Trimming pared 0 bases from V and 0 bases from J, leaving 5 bases between. Sequenced material consisted of expressed TCRB transcripts (all of the isolated RNA was reverse transcribed). Sequencing used immunoSEQ multiplex PCR; TCRdb keeps in-frame clones, though not all of them. The sample records 350,000 to 400,000 clones, approximately 16% being singletons. The clonotype originates from a woman aged 18-35 years in good health. V and J are TRBV10-3 and TRBJ1-2; D remains ambiguous. The sequencing sample was made of naive CD4+ T cells from blood. This CDR3 is CAISESSANYGYTF. The DNA for the CDR3 is TGTGCCATCAGTGAGTCATCGGCTAACTATGGCTACACCTTC.